This entry lists 6 T cell receptor beta chains sequenced from one sample in a study of T cell responses to AZD1222 COVID-19 vaccine. Sequencing was performed with immunoSEQ multiplex PCR; in TCRdb, only in-frame clones are kept and a portion is missing. Found here are roughly 100,000 clones, approximately 90% of them singletons; the top ten hold around 2.5%. The source material was peripheral blood, sampled on day 0 of AZD1222 vaccination. Source of these receptors: an adult in good health.

V gene TRBV7-2 combines with J gene TRBJ1-2; tentatively, D is TRBD1 (5 bases). Germline values: CDR1 SGHTA, CDR2 FQGNSA. V lost 1 base and J lost 8, with 11 bases in between. The CDR3 extends over 13 amino acids. Written as DNA, the CDR3 is TGTGCCAGCAGCTTAGACGGAGGGGTAGGCTACACCTTC. Amino acids: CASSLDGGVGYTF.

J is TRBJ1-1 and V is TRBV29-1, with D possibly TRBD1 on 6 matching bases. Germline assignment: CDR1 SQVTM and CDR2 ANQGSEA. V was clipped by 6 bases and J by 10 bases, with 21 bases between them. The CDR3 length is 13 residues. CDR3 DNA sequence: TGCAGCGTGGGAGCCTCACAGGGAAGAGGAGCTTTCTTT. It specifies CSVGASQGRGAFF.

The CDR3 DNA reads as TGTGCCAGCAGCGTATCCCCCAACAGGGGTTCTGGGGCCAACGTCCTGACTTTC. Protein product: CASSVSPNRGSGANVLTF. The gene calls are TRBV9 and TRBJ2-6, with 7 positions matching TRBD1. Looked up from germline, CDR1 is SGDLS and CDR2 is YYNGEE. The CDR3 contains 18 residues. V gave up 1 base and J gave up 1 base; unmatched junction bases: 8.

The genes are TRBV19 and TRBJ1-2, with unresolved D. Germline values: CDR1 LNHDA, CDR2 SQIVND (reference sequence). The length of the CDR3 is 14 residues. Trimming took off 3 bases at V and 5 bases at J, with 13 bases between the two ends. DNA for the CDR3: TGTGCCAGTAGTATGAAGGTGACCGTTTATGGCTACACCTTC. Translation: CASSMKVTVYGYTF.

This clone was observed a handful of times. The J gene is TRBJ2-7, the V gene TRBV6-5; perhaps TRBD1 as D (5 bases). Germline V gene data show CDR1 as MNHEY and CDR2 as SVGAGI. V was clipped by 4 bases and J by 2 bases, with 9 bases between them. The CDR3 runs to 13 residues. CDR3 in amino acids: CASSSTAPYEQYF. The DNA for the CDR3 is TGTGCCAGCAGTTCGACAGCCCCCTACGAGCAGTACTTC.

The rearrangement joins TRBV28 to TRBJ2-2, with D possibly TRBD1 on 5 matching bases. The CDR3 is 15 residues long. Trimming shortened V by 3 bases and J by 0 bases, and 8 bases separated the two germline ends. Germline V gene lookup returns CDR1 MDHEN and CDR2 SYDVKM. The DNA for the CDR3 is TGTGCCAGCAGTTTTAGCAGGGCGAACACCGGGGAGCTGTTTTTT. It codes for CASSFSRANTGELFF.